This T cell receptor beta chain was retrieved from a study of PD-L1 blockade in urothelial cancer. Study at large: Patients commenced atezolizumab in 2014, and it was given at 1,200 mg intravenously every 3 weeks. Each blood sample yielded a median of around 150,000 T cells.

Time point: pretreatment peripheral blood. The patients had locally advanced or metastatic urothelial carcinoma. There are 12 residues in the CDR3. The germline CDR1 and CDR2 sequences are LNHDA and SQIVND (reference sequence). V lost 7 bases to trimming and J lost 8 bases; unmatched junction nucleotides: 7. This clone appeared a few times. Produced via immunoSEQ multiplex PCR; TCRdb's table is partial and in-frame only. The table shows tens of thousands of clones, with approximately 83% occurring only once. The sequence came from a man in his sixties with urothelial cancer. The genes are TRBV19 and TRBJ1-2; TRBD1 aligns across 7 bases. Sequenced here: PBMCs, sampled around atezolizumab (anti-PD-L1) treatment. The CDR3, as DNA: TGTGCCAGTAACAGCCAGGGGGGAGGCTACACCTTC. Amino acid sequence: CASNSQGGGYTF. The variable domain in full, with the rest retrieved from reference TRBV19 and TRBJ1-2, is DGGITQSPKYLFRKEGQNVTLSCEQNLNHDAMYWYRQDPGQGLRLIYYSQIVNDFQKGDIAEGYSVSREKKESFPLTVTSAQKNPTAFYLCASNSQGGGYTFGSGTRLTVV.